The 7 T cell receptor beta chains below come from one sample, sequenced in a study of tumor-infiltrating lymphocytes in primary liver carcinoma. TCR beta cDNA was prepared out of 450 to 500 ng total RNA by means of a constant-region primer. Modified slightly, ARM-PCR produced TCR beta libraries over three nested multiplex PCR rounds. Two initial PCR rounds of about 10 cycles each paired TRBV1-TRBV30 forward primers with a C-beta reverse primer. TCRdb reanalysed the multiplex PCR reads using MiXCR and keeps one entry per CDR3 protein. The table lists 310,000 or so distinct CDR3 sequences, 45% to 70% of them singletons. Out of unsorted whole blood came the blood RNA, and germline DNA was extracted as well. The sequenced material came from peripheral blood. Receptors were obtained from a woman aged 25 to 39 with primary liver carcinoma and hepatitis B virus infection.

This clonotype was seen only a few times. The chain combines TRBV5-5 with TRBJ1-1; 7 nucleotides line up with TRBD1. The J segment lost 1 base and the V segment lost 4 bases, leaving 4 bases of the junction unmatched. The CDR3 loop spans 14 amino acids. Germline loops: CDR1 SGHKS, CDR2 YYEKEE (reference sequence). In DNA form, the CDR3 reads TGTGCCAGCAGCCTAGGGACAGCGAACACTGAAGCTTTCTTT. This translates into CASSLGTANTEAFF. The complete variable domain, with remaining parts taken from reference TRBV5-5 and TRBJ1-1, reads DAGVTQSPTHLIKTRGQQVTLRCSPISGHKSVSWYQQVLGQGPQFIFQYYEKEERGRGNFPDRFSARQFPNYSSELNVNALLLGDSALYLCASSLGTANTEAFFGQGTRLTVV.

The rearrangement uses TRBV11-2 and TRBJ2-7, with D unclear. CDR3 size: 13 residues. The V gene lost 8 bases and the J gene lost 6 bases, with 17 bases spanning the gap. Germline V CDR1 and CDR2: SGHAT, FQNNGV. The CDR3 reads CASGAGPRIEQYF. The DNA of the CDR3 is TGTGCCAGCGGCGCCGGTCCTCGTATCGAGCAGTACTTC.

Worth noting for this clonotype: At one of its ends the junction is not consistent with the germline gene, which may arise from a read error. The J gene is TRBJ2-5, the V gene TRBV11-2; no definite D call. This CDR3 is built from 14 residues. Germline loops: CDR1 SGHAT, CDR2 FQNNGV. CDR3 sequence (DNA): TGTGCCAGCAGCTTACGTGGCGGCCAAGAGGCCCAGTACTTC. It yields the protein CASSLRGGQEAQYF.

Concerning this clonotype itself: One end of the junction fails to match germline, which may point to a read error. The chain links TRBV10-1 to TRBJ2-5, with D tentatively TRBD2 (6 bases). CDR1 and CDR2 (germline): WNHNN, SYGVQD (reference sequence). CDR3 length equals 14 residues. The CDR3 here is CASSEEENREIQYF. CDR3 bases: TGCGCCAGCAGCGAAGAAGAAAATCGGGAGATCCAGTACTTC.

This clonotype was counted many times. This may come from a read error, since a much larger clone is one base off. Here the CDR3 reads CASTTASYEQYF. As DNA, the CDR3 is TGTGCCAGCACTACAGCCTCCTACGAGCAGTACTTC. The chain carries TRBV6-2 or TRBV6-3 and TRBJ2-7; D not certain. V dropped 7 bases and J dropped 0 bases, with 7 bases sitting between them. Germline-derived CDR1 and CDR2 are MNHEY and SVGEGT. The CDR3 covers 12 residues.

As regards this clonotype: It may be a read error: a sequence one base away is much more abundant. The chain employs TRBV29-1 and TRBJ2-3; unclear D gene. With 8 bases removed from V and 2 bases from J, the gap between germline ends came to 17 bases. Germline CDR1 and CDR2: SQVTM and ANQGSEA. The CDR3 has 14 residues. In DNA, the CDR3 is TGCAGCCTTGTAGGGTCTACTACCACAGATACGCAGTATTTT. It codes for CSLVGSTTTDTQYF.

Concerning this clonotype: This could be a read error, since a much larger clone is one nucleotide away. The V call is TRBV12-3 or TRBV12-4, the J call TRBJ2-3, with D maybe TRBD2 (5 bases). The CDR3 has 16 amino acids. CDR3 region: CDSSFYNLAALDTQYF. In DNA, the CDR3 is TGTGACAGCAGTTTTTATAACCTAGCAGCCCTAGATACGCAGTATTTT.